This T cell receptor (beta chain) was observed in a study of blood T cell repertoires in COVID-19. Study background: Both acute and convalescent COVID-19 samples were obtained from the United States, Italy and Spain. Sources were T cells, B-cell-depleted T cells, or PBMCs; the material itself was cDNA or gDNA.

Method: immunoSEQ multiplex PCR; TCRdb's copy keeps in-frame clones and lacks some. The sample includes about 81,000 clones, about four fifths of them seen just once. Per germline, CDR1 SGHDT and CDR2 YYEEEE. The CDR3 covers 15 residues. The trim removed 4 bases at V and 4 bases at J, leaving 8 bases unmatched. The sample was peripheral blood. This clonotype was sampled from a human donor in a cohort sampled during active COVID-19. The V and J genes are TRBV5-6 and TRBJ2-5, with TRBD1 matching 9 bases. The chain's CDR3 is CASSPGQGGVETQYF. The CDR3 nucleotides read TGTGCCAGCAGCCCGGGACAGGGAGGGGTAGAGACCCAGTACTTC.